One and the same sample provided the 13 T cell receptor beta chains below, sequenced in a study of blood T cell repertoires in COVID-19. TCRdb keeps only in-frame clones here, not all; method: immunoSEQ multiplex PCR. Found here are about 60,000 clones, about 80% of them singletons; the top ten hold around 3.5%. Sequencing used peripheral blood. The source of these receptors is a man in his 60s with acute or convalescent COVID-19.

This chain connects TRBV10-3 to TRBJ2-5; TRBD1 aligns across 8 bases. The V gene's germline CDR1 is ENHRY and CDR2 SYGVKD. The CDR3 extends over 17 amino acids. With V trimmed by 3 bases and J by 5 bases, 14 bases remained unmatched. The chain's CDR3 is CAISDLTRGQGGETQYF. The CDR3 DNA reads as TGTGCCATCAGTGACCTCACCAGAGGACAGGGCGGGGAGACCCAGTACTTC.

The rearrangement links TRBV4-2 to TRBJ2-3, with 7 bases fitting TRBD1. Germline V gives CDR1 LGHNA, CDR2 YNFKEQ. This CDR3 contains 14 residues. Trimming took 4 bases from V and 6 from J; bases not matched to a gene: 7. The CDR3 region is CASSPDRLGDTQYF. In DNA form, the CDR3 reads TGTGCCAGCAGCCCGGACAGGTTGGGCGATACGCAGTATTTT.

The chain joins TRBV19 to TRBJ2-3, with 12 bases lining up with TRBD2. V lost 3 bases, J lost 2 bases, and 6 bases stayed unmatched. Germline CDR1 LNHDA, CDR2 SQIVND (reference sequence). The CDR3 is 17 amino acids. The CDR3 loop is CASSMALAGGFTDTQYF. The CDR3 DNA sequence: TGTGCCAGTAGTATGGCACTAGCGGGGGGATTCACAGATACGCAGTATTTT.

CDR3 sequence (DNA): TGTGCCAGCGTAATAGCGAGGGACAGGGGATCAGGAAACACCATATATTTT. As protein: CASVIARDRGSGNTIYF. V usage is TRBV28 and J usage is TRBJ1-3; 10 bases line up with TRBD1. This CDR3 region has 17 residues. J gave up 4 bases and V 8 bases, and 14 bases lay outside the gene matches. Germline loops: CDR1 MDHEN, CDR2 SYDVKM.

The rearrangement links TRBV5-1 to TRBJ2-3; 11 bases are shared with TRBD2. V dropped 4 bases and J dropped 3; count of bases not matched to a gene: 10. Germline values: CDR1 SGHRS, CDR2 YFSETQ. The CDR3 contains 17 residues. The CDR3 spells CASSRSVLAGGTDTQYF. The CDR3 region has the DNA TGCGCCAGCAGCAGAAGCGTTTTAGCGGGGGGGACAGATACGCAGTATTTT.

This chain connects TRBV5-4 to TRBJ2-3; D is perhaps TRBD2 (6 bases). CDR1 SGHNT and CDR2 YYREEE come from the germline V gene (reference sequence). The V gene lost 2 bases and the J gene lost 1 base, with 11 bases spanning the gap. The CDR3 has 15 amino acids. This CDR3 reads CASSFGVAGTDTQYF. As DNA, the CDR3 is TGTGCCAGCAGCTTCGGGGTAGCGGGCACAGATACGCAGTATTTT. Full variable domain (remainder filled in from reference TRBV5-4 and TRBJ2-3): ETGVTQSPTHLIKTRGQQVTLRCSSQSGHNTVSWYQQALGQGPQFIFQYYREEENGRGNFPPRFSGLQFPNYSSELNVNALELDDSALYLCASSFGVAGTDTQYFGPGTRLTVL.

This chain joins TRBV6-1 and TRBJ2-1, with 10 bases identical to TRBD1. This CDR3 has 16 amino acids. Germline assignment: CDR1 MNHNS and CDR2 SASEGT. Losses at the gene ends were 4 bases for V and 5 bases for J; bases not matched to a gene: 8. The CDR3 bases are TGTGCCAGCAGTGGACGACAGGGGGCTATTGACAATGAGCAGTTCTTC. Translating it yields CASSGRQGAIDNEQFF.

The CDR3 region has the DNA TGTGCCTGGAGTCGGCTTCAGGGGGCAGGTAATTCACCCCTCCACTTT. Amino acid sequence: CAWSRLQGAGNSPLHF. V is TRBV30 and J is TRBJ1-6; 8 bases are shared with TRBD1. Germline V gene lookup returns CDR1 GTSNPN and CDR2 SVGIG (reference sequence). The CDR3 covers 16 residues. The trim removed 2 bases at V and 6 bases at J, leaving 9 bases unmatched.

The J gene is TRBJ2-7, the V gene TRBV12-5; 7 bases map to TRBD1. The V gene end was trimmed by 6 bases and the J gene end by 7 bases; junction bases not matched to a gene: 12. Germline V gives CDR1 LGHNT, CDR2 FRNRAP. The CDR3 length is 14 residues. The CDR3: CASGQGVPPGEQYF. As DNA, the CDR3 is TGTGCTAGTGGGCAGGGGGTACCCCCGGGGGAGCAGTACTTC.

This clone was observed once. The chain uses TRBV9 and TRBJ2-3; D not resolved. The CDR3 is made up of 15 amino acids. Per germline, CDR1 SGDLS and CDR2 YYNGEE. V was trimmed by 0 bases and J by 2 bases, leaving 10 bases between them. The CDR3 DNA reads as TGTGCCAGCAGCGTAGGTTCATTCCCCACAGATACGCAGTATTTT. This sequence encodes CASSVGSFPTDTQYF.

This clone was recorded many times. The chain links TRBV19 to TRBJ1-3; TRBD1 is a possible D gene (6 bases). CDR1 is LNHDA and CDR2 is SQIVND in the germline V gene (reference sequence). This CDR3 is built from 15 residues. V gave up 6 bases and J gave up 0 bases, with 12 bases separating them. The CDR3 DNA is TGTGCCAGTAGGCCGGGACACTTCTCTGGAAACACCATATATTTT. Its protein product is CASRPGHFSGNTIYF.

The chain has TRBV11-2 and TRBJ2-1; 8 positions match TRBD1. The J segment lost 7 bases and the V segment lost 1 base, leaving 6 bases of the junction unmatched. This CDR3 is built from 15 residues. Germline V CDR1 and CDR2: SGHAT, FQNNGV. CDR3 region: CASSLVVTGVNEQFF. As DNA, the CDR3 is TGTGCCAGCAGCTTAGTAGTGACAGGGGTTAATGAGCAGTTCTTC.

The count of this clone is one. As DNA, the CDR3 is TGTGCCATCAGTGGTCTCAGCGGGGTCGCCCCCGGGGAGCAGTACTTC. Protein: CAISGLSGVAPGEQYF. The chain recombines TRBV10-3 with TRBJ2-7; TRBD2 aligns across 7 bases. The germline CDR1 and CDR2 sequences are ENHRY and SYGVKD. V trimming: 4 bases; J trimming: 7 bases; junction bases outside the gene matches: 16. This CDR3 is built from 16 residues.